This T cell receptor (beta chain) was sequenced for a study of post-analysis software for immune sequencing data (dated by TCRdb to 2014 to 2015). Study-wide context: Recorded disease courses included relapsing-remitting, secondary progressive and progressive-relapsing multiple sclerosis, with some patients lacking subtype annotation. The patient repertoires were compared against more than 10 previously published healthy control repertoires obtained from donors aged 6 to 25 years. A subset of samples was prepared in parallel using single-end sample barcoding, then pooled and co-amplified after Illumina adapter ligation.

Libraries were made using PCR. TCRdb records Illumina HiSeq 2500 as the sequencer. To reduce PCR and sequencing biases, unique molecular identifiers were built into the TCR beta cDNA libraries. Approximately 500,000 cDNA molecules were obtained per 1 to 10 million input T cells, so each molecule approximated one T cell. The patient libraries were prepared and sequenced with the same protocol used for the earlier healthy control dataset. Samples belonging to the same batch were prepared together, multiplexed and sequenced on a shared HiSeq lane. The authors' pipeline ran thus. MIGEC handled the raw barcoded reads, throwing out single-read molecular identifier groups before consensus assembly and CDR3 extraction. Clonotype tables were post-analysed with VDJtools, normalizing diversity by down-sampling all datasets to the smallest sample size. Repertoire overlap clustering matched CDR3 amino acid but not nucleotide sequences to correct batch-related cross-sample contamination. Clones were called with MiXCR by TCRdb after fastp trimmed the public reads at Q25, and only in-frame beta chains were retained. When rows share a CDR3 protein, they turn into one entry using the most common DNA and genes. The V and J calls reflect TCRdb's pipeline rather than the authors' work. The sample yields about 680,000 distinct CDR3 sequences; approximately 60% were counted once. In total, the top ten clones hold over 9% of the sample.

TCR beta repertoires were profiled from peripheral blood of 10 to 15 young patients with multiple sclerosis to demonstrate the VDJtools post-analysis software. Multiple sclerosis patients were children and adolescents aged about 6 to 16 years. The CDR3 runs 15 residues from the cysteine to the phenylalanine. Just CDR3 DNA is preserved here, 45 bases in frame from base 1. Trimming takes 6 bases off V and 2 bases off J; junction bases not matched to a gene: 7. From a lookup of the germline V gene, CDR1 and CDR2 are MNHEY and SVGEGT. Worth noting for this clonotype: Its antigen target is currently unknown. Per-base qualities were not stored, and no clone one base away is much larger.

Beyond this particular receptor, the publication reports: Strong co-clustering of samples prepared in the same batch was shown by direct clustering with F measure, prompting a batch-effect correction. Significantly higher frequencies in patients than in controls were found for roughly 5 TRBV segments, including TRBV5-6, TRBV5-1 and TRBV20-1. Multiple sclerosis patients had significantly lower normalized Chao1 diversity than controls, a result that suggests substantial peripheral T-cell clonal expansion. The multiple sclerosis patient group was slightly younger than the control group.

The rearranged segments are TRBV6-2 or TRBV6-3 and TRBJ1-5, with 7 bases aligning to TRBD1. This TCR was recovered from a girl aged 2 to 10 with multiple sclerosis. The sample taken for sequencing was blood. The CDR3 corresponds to CASRQTGIRNQPQHF. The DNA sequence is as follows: TGTGCCAGCAGGCAGACAGGGATACGCAATCAGCCCCAGCATTTT.